This section outlines one TCR beta chain sequence together with its context. Seattle patients were enrolled during active infection and followed longitudinally. CDR3 size: 15 residues. Germline V gene lookup returns CDR1 MNHEY and CDR2 SVGAGI. V was clipped by 2 bases and J by 7 bases, with 14 bases between them. The sample is drawn from a study of blood T cell repertoires in COVID-19. Turning to the study itself: COVID-19 samples collected from the United States, Italy and Spain covered acute and convalescent phases. Nucleic acid was either cDNA or gDNA, and it came from T cells, B-cell-depleted T cells, or PBMCs.

Authors' data handling: How many nucleated cells were present was estimated from reference gene primer amplification. The protocol was immunoSEQ multiplex PCR, while the TCRdb copy is restricted to in-frame clones and leaves out a portion. Clonal size and the V and J genes are those of that table, whereas D and trimming came from the DNA. The sample lists about 410,000 clones, 89% occurring once. Sequenced sample: peripheral blood. V is TRBV6-5 and J is TRBJ2-2; the D gene is possibly TRBD1 (6 bases). This TCR came from a woman aged 40 to 50 with COVID-19, enrolled during active disease. CDR3 sequence reads: CASSYQPGVIGELFF. The CDR3 DNA follows: TGTGCCAGCAGTTACCAGCCAGGGGTAATCGGGGAGCTGTTTTTT.